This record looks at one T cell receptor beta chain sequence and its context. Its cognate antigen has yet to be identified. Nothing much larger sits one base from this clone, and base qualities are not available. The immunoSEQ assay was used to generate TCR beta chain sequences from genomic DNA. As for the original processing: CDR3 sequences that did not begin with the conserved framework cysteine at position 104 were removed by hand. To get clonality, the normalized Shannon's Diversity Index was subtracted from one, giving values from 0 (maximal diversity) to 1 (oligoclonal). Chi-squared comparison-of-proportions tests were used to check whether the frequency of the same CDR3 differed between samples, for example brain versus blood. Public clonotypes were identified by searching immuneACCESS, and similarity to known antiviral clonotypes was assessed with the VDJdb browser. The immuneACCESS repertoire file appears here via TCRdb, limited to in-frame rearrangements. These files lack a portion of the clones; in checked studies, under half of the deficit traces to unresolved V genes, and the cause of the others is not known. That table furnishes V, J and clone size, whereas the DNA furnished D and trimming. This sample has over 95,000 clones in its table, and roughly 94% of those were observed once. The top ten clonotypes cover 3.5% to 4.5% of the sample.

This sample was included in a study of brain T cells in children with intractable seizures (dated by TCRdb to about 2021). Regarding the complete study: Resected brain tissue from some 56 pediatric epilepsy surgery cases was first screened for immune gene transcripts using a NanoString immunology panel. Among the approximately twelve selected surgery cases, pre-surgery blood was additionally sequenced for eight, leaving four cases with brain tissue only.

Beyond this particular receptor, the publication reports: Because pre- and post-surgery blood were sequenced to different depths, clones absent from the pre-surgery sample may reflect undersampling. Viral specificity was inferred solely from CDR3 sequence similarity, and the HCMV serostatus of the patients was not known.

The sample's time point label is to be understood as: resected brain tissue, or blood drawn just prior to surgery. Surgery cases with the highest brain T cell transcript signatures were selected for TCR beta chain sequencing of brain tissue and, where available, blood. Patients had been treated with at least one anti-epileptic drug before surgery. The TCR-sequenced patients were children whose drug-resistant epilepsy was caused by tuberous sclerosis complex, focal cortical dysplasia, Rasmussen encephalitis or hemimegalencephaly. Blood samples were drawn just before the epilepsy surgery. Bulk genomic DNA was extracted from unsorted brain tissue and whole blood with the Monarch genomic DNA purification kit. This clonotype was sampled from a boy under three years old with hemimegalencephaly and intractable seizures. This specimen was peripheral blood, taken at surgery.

The CDR3 in this case is CASSLKRHPGTGELFF. The nucleotides read TGTGCCAGCAGCCTTAAAAGACATCCGGGGACCGGGGAGCTGTTTTTT. Here the chain combines TRBV9 and TRBJ2-2, and perhaps TRBD2 as D gene, on 5 matching bases. Sequences SGDLS (CDR1) and YYNGEE (CDR2) are obtained from the germline V gene. From the cysteine through the phenylalanine, the CDR3 covers 16 amino acids. Just CDR3 DNA is preserved here, 48 bases in frame from base 1. Trimming takes 4 bases from V and 5 bases from J, and the germline ends sit 18 bases apart.